These 12 T cell receptor beta chains originate from one sample sequenced in a study of OX40 agonist ivuxolimab in advanced cancers. Using immunoSEQ multiplex PCR, the repertoire was profiled, and TCRdb retains in-frame clones only, with some absent. Of over 55,000 clones in the sample, 80% to 95% were seen once. The sample consisted of CD4+ or CD8+ T cells sorted from blood, taken in a trial of the OX40 agonist ivuxolimab. Receptors were obtained from an adult with an advanced solid tumor such as melanoma, head and neck, liver or kidney cancer.

In the case of this clone: Since a much larger clone is just one base distant, this may be a read error. V usage is TRBV5-6 and J usage is TRBJ2-7; TRBD1 agrees at 8 bases. This CDR3 has 14 residues. The germline gives CDR1 SGHDT, CDR2 YYEEEE. Trimming at V came to 2 bases and at J to 2 bases, leaving 3 bases not matched to a gene. The CDR3 bases are TGTGCCAGCAGCTTTGGGGACAGGACCTACGAGCAGTACTTC. Translating it yields CASSFGDRTYEQYF.

The chain is built from TRBV5-4 and TRBJ2-2; D might be TRBD1 or TRBD2, each matching 5 bases. This CDR3 is 15 amino acids long. The V gene lost 4 bases and the J gene lost 5 bases, with 15 bases spanning the gap. Germline loops: CDR1 SGHNT, CDR2 YYREEE (reference sequence). The CDR3 spells CASSVGPPQTGELFF. For the CDR3, the DNA is TGTGCCAGCAGCGTGGGACCCCCCCAGACCGGGGAGCTGTTTTTT.

The gene calls are TRBV19 and TRBJ2-5; no clear D gene. Trimming took 2 bases from V and 3 from J, leaving 10 bases between them. This CDR3 has 14 residues. Germline CDR1 reads LNHDA; CDR2 reads SQIVND (reference sequence). CDR3 DNA sequence: TGTGCCAGTAGTATAAGAGCAGGAGAAGAGACCCAGTACTTC. Translated, it gives CASSIRAGEETQYF.

CDR3 sequence (DNA): TGTGCCTGGAGATCGGGACTCCGAAGGGGACCCCTCCACTTT. This translates into CAWRSGLRRGPLHF. The chain employs TRBV30 and TRBJ1-6, with a possible D match to TRBD1 (5 bases). The CDR3 totals 14 residues. Per germline, CDR1 GTSNPN and CDR2 SVGIG (reference sequence). The V and J ends lost 3 bases and 12 bases respectively, with 18 bases between them.

This chain links TRBV6-1 with TRBJ1-5; no definite D call. Looked up from germline, CDR1 is MNHNS and CDR2 is SASEGT. The V end lost 4 bases, the J end lost 5 bases, and 6 bases lay between the germline ends. The CDR3 has 12 amino acids. DNA of the CDR3: TGTGCCAGCAGTGTGACATATCAGCCCCAGCATTTT. This sequence encodes CASSVTYQPQHF.

The chain links TRBV5-1 to TRBJ2-3; the D is unclear. V was pared by 0 bases and J by 6 bases, with 11 bases between. Germline CDR1 reads SGHRS; CDR2 reads YFSETQ. This CDR3 is built from 14 residues. The CDR3: CASSLAQAEDTQYF. DNA of the CDR3: TGCGCCAGCAGCTTGGCCCAGGCCGAGGATACGCAGTATTTT.

CDR3 residues: CASSSFAGADTEAFF. CDR3 bases: TGTGCCAGCAGCTCTTTCGCGGGGGCTGACACTGAAGCTTTCTTT. This rearrangement joins TRBV7-2 to TRBJ1-1; tentative D call: TRBD1 (6 bases). The length of the CDR3 is 15 residues. Trimming removed 4 bases at V and 3 bases at J, with 15 bases between. Germline V gene data show CDR1 as SGHTA and CDR2 as FQGNSA.

This clone was seen only once. This chain uses TRBV7-9 with TRBJ2-1; D unclear. This CDR3 has 15 amino acids. V shed 3 bases and J shed 6 bases, with 15 bases lying between them. Germline V lookup: CDR1 SEHNR, CDR2 FQNEAQ (reference sequence). The DNA for the CDR3 is TGTGCCAGCAGCTTTTTTGGCCCGAGCAGCAATGAGCAGTTCTTC. This translates into CASSFFGPSSNEQFF.

The chain has TRBV11-3 and TRBJ2-4; 8 bases map to TRBD1. The CDR3 has 16 amino acids. V lost 5 bases to trimming and J lost 6 bases; unmatched junction nucleotides: 12. CDR1 SGHNT and CDR2 YENEEA come from the germline V gene. The CDR3 nucleotides are TGTGCCAGCAGCGCGCAACAGGGGGTATCTGCAAACATTCAGTACTTC. It yields the protein CASSAQQGVSANIQYF.

The chain uses TRBV11-3 and TRBJ2-1, with D possibly being TRBD1 (6 bases). Germline CDR1 and CDR2: SGHNT and YENEEA. The CDR3 has 14 residues. The V end lost 1 base, the J end lost 5 bases, and 9 bases lay between the germline ends. The CDR3 sequence is CASSLGQENNEQFF. CDR3 bases: TGTGCCAGCAGCTTAGGACAGGAGAACAATGAGCAGTTCTTC.

The chain recombines TRBV11-3 with TRBJ1-3; TRBD1 is a possible D gene (6 bases). CDR3 size: 15 residues. The V gene's germline CDR1 is SGHNT and CDR2 YENEEA. V lost 5 bases to trimming and J lost 4 bases, with 15 bases between them. Written as DNA, the CDR3 is TGTGCCAGCAGCGGCCCAGGGGCGGACGGAAACACCATATATTTT. Its translation: CASSGPGADGNTIYF.

The V call is TRBV30, the J call TRBJ2-7; the match to TRBD1 covers 7 bases. Looked up from germline, CDR1 is GTSNPN and CDR2 is SVGIG (reference sequence). The CDR3 runs 12 residues. The trim removed 5 bases at V and 3 bases at J, leaving 4 bases unmatched. The CDR3 protein is CAWGTAFYEQYF. CDR3 bases: TGTGCCTGGGGGACAGCTTTCTACGAGCAGTACTTC.